These 11 T cell receptor beta chains were sequenced from one sample in a study of CD8+ T cells in alopecia areata. Investigators isolated RNA and reverse transcribed it into cDNA to act as the sequencing template. Only in-frame clones appear in the TCRdb table, and some are missing; sequencing was by immunoSEQ multiplex PCR. The sample carries more than 110,000 clones, 45% to 60% recorded once. Regarding treatment: oral pan-JAK inhibitor, 5-10 mg twice daily. Sequenced material: CD8+ T cells sorted from blood, taken at week 4, from a patient treated with tofacitinib. These TCRs come from a human donor with alopecia areata.

The chain employs TRBV6-6 and TRBJ2-4; the D gene is possibly TRBD1 (6 bases). V lost 4 bases, J lost 1 base, and 14 bases lay in between. There are 16 residues in the CDR3. Germline assignment: CDR1 MNHNY and CDR2 SVGAGI (reference sequence). CDR3 sequence reads: CASSFPQGLAKNIQYF. CDR3 in DNA: TGTGCCAGCAGTTTTCCACAGGGATTGGCCAAAAACATTCAGTACTTC.

The V and J genes are TRBV5-1 and TRBJ2-4, with 9 bases aligning to TRBD1. Germline CDR1 SGHRS, CDR2 YFSETQ. V shed 4 bases and J 6 bases; nucleotides not matched to a gene: 11. The CDR3 length is 16 residues. The CDR3 nucleotides are TGCGCCAGCAGCCCCTTCCAGACAGGGGGGGCAAACATTCAGTACTTC. Its protein product is CASSPFQTGGANIQYF.

This clone was detected a few times. Additional DNA sequences in this sample encode the identical CDR3. This sequence joins TRBV7-2 and TRBJ1-5; D gene unclear. In germline, CDR1 is SGHTA, CDR2 FQGNSA. Trimming shortened V by 1 base and J by 4 bases, and 8 bases separated the two germline ends. The CDR3 spans 14 residues. CDR3 region: CASSLVRGNQPQHF. The DNA of the CDR3 is TGTGCCAGCAGCTTAGTTAGAGGGAATCAGCCCCAGCATTTT. Using reference TRBV7-2 and TRBJ1-5 for the parts outside the CDR3, the full variable domain is GAGVSQSPSNKVTEKGKDVELRCDPISGHTALYWYRQSLGQGLEFLIYFQGNSAPDKSGLPSDRFSAERTGGSVSTLTIQRTQQEDSAVYLCASSLVRGNQPQHFGDGTRLSIL.

The chain joins TRBV6-5 to TRBJ2-7, with D perhaps matching TRBD1 or TRBD2 (6 bases each). This CDR3 comprises 13 residues. The V end was cut by 6 bases, the J end by 5 bases, with 14 bases between. Per germline, CDR1 MNHEY and CDR2 SVGAGI. The CDR3 nucleotides are TGTGCCAGCAGGACTCCGGGGGCACACGAGCAGTACTTC. This codes for CASRTPGAHEQYF.

The chain uses TRBV5-4 and TRBJ2-3; 9 bases match TRBD1. The CDR3 is 15 residues long. The trim removed 8 bases at V and 3 bases at J, leaving 10 bases unmatched. Germline V gives CDR1 SGHNT, CDR2 YYREEE (reference sequence). CDR3 nucleotide sequence: TGTGCCAGTTGGCCGGTAGGACAGGGGACAGATACGCAGTATTTT. Amino acids: CASWPVGQGTDTQYF.

V gene TRBV6-5 combines with J gene TRBJ2-7, with D maybe TRBD2 (5 bases). The germline V gene encodes CDR1 MNHEY and CDR2 SVGAGI. V dropped 8 bases and J dropped 0 bases, with 14 bases sitting between them. The CDR3 runs 14 residues. CDR3 sequence reads: CASQFIGSSYEQYF. The CDR3 DNA reads as TGTGCCAGCCAATTCATAGGGAGCTCCTACGAGCAGTACTTC.

The chain uses TRBV5-1 and TRBJ2-1, with D possibly TRBD1 on 6 matching bases. This CDR3 is 14 amino acids long. Trimming left V 4 bases short and J 5 bases short, with 13 bases between. Germline assignment: CDR1 SGHRS and CDR2 YFSETQ. Here the CDR3 reads CASSPKQGNNEQFF. Here the CDR3 DNA reads TGCGCCAGCAGCCCCAAACAGGGCAACAATGAGCAGTTCTTC.

The rearrangement links TRBV7-6 to TRBJ2-1; 7 bases are shared with TRBD1. This CDR3 region has 14 residues. V gave up 3 bases and J gave up 9 bases; unmatched junction bases: 8. The germline gives CDR1 SGHVS, CDR2 FNYEAQ. This chain's CDR3 is CASSFRPTGFEQFF. In DNA, the CDR3 is TGTGCCAGCAGCTTTAGGCCGACAGGGTTTGAGCAGTTCTTC.

V usage is TRBV5-4 and J usage is TRBJ2-3; no definite D call. V was cut by 2 bases and J by 4 bases, with 11 bases left in between. The CDR3 is made up of 14 amino acids. In germline, CDR1 is SGHNT, CDR2 YYREEE (reference sequence). The CDR3 sequence: CASSLGPGPDTQYF. In DNA form, the CDR3 reads TGTGCCAGCAGCTTAGGGCCCGGCCCAGATACGCAGTATTTT.

This clone appeared a single time. This chain links TRBV5-6 with TRBJ1-5; no clear D gene. The V gene's germline CDR1 is SGHDT and CDR2 YYEEEE. The CDR3 has 15 amino acids. V was pared by 4 bases and J by 0 bases, with 11 bases between. The DNA for the CDR3 is TGTGCCAGCAGCCGGTGGGAGGTTAGCAATCAGCCCCAGCATTTT. Translation gives CASSRWEVSNQPQHF.

This clone showed up just a few times. The genes are TRBV7-3 and TRBJ2-5; D is ambiguous. The CDR3 spans 15 residues. Deletions cut 5 bases from V and 1 base from J, with 14 bases between. Per the germline V gene, CDR1 is SGHTA and CDR2 is FQGTGA. The CDR3 region is CASSPGWIGQETQYF. The CDR3 DNA is TGTGCCAGCAGCCCCGGGTGGATCGGCCAAGAGACCCAGTACTTC.